The rows below give T cell receptor beta chains drawn from one sample of a study of T cell responses to AZD1222 COVID-19 vaccine. TCRdb keeps only in-frame clones here, not all; method: immunoSEQ multiplex PCR. The sample records about 170,000 clones, roughly 89% being singletons. Sequencing was performed on peripheral blood, taken on day 0 of AZD1222 vaccination. The receptors stem from an adult in good health. Both conserved end residues are part of each CDR3. Each record gives: J gene, D gene, V gene, clone size, CDR3 protein, CDR3 DNA. A D gene is named only where the DNA matches it firmly. Rows may omit the clone size; those that give it use once, few, many or a size class.

TRBJ1-2,.,TRBV7-9,.,CASSFQADGYTF,TGTGCCAGCAGCTTCCAGGCGGATGGCTACACCTTC
TRBJ1-2,.,TRBV5-4,.,CASSRGRGQGGYTF,TGTGCCAGCAGCCGGGGTCGGGGGCAAGGGGGCTACACCTTC
TRBJ1-1,.,TRBV7-9,.,CASSFQGPNTEAFF,TGTGCCAGCAGCTTTCAGGGGCCGAACACTGAAGCTTTCTTT
TRBJ2-7,TRBD1,TRBV5-1,.,CASSSGTGGNNEQYF,TGCGCCAGCAGCAGTGGGACAGGGGGAAATAACGAGCAGTACTTC
TRBJ2-1,.,TRBV3-1/TRBV3-2,once,CASSQGSYNEQFF,TGTGCCAGCAGCCAGGGCTCCTACAATGAGCAGTTCTTC
TRBJ2-3,TRBD2,TRBV7-8,.,CASSIAGGPDTQYF,TGTGCCAGCAGTATAGCGGGGGGGCCCGATACGCAGTATTTT
TRBJ1-2,TRBD1,TRBV27,.,CASRGTGRFYGYTF,TGTGCCAGCAGGGGGACAGGGAGATTTTATGGCTACACCTTC
TRBJ2-6,.,TRBV19,once,CASRTGSGANVLTF,TGTGCCAGTAGGACAGGTTCTGGGGCCAACGTCCTGACTTTC
TRBJ1-1,TRBD1,TRBV5-1,.,CASSWTGGMNTEAFF,TGCGCCAGCAGCTGGACAGGGGGCATGAACACTGAAGCTTTCTTT
TRBJ2-1,TRBD1,TRBV11-3,once,CASSLGGGRGLYNEQFF,TGTGCCAGCAGCTTAGGGGGCGGCAGGGGGCTCTACAATGAGCAGTTCTTC
TRBJ1-2,TRBD1,TRBV6-5,.,CASIIDRVGGYTF,TGTGCCAGCATTATCGACAGGGTTGGTGGCTACACCTTC
TRBJ2-7,.,TRBV7-6,.,CASSSATEPESYEQYF,TGTGCCAGCAGCTCAGCTACAGAACCCGAATCCTACGAGCAGTACTTC
TRBJ1-5,.,TRBV15,.,CATSSYRDARNQPQHF,TGTGCCACCAGCAGCTACCGGGACGCACGGAATCAGCCCCAGCATTTT
TRBJ1-5,.,TRBV10-2,.,CASSERVNQPQHF,TGCGCCAGCAGTGAGCGGGTGAACCAGCCCCAGCATTTT
TRBJ2-7,.,TRBV6-2/TRBV6-3,.,CASSWRQFSYEQYF,TGTGCCAGCAGTTGGAGACAGTTTTCCTACGAGCAGTACTTC
TRBJ2-5,TRBD1,TRBV30,.,CAWGTVGTQYF,TGTGCCTGGGGGACAGTTGGGACCCAGTACTTC
TRBJ1-1,.,TRBV30,.,CAWSPRVNTEAFF,TGTGCCTGGAGCCCCCGAGTGAACACTGAAGCTTTCTTT
TRBJ2-5,.,TRBV6-1,once,CASSEALKETQYF,TGTGCCAGCAGTGAAGCGCTTAAGGAGACCCAGTACTTC
TRBJ1-2,.,TRBV5-5,.,CASSSRTNYGYTF,TGTGCCAGCAGCTCCCGCACTAACTATGGCTACACCTTC
TRBJ1-1,TRBD1,TRBV4-1,.,CASSRAGWDRGLTEAFF,TGCGCCAGCAGCCGAGCGGGATGGGACAGGGGGCTCACTGAAGCTTTCTTT
TRBJ2-3,.,TRBV6-1,.,CASSEDPVFRGDTQYF,TGTGCCAGCAGTGAAGACCCCGTTTTTCGGGGAGATACGCAGTATTTT
TRBJ1-5,.,TRBV6-5,.,CASSPGTSRNQPQHF,TGTGCCAGCAGCCCCGGGACTTCCCGCAATCAGCCCCAGCATTTT
TRBJ2-1,TRBD1,TRBV5-5,.,CASSLVWTGFRDNEQFF,TGTGCCAGCAGCTTGGTCTGGACAGGGTTCAGGGACAATGAGCAGTTCTTC
TRBJ2-1,TRBD2,TRBV7-2,.,CASSPFTSGSDEQFF,TGTGCCAGCAGCCCGTTTACTAGCGGGAGCGATGAGCAGTTCTTC
TRBJ2-2,TRBD2,TRBV6-2/TRBV6-3,.,CASSYGTSGGLGGELFF,TGTGCCAGCAGTTACGGGACTAGCGGGGGCCTCGGCGGGGAGCTGTTTTTT
TRBJ1-6,.,TRBV3-1/TRBV3-2,once,CASSPNGPSPLHF,TGTGCCAGCAGCCCTAACGGGCCTTCACCCCTCCACTTT
TRBJ2-1,TRBD2,TRBV6-6,once,CASSTLGTSGNEQFF,TGTGCCAGCAGCACCCTCGGGACTAGCGGCAATGAGCAGTTCTTC
TRBJ2-2,.,TRBV5-1,.,CASTPGGSGELFF,TGCGCCAGCACCCCCGGTGGTTCCGGGGAGCTGTTTTTT
TRBJ1-1,TRBD1,TRBV11-1,.,CASSDQGGKAFF,TGTGCCAGCAGCGATCAGGGGGGGAAAGCTTTCTTT
TRBJ2-1,.,TRBV6-2/TRBV6-3,.,CASSYNLLNEQFF,TGTGCCAGCAGTTACAACCTCCTGAATGAGCAGTTCTTC
TRBJ2-3,TRBD1,TRBV14,once,CASSARDRAYTDTQYF,TGTGCCAGCAGCGCCCGGGACAGGGCCTACACAGATACGCAGTATTTT
TRBJ1-3,.,TRBV3-1/TRBV3-2,.,CASSPRLGTGNTIYF,TGTGCCAGCAGCCCACGGTTAGGGACTGGAAACACCATATATTTT
TRBJ2-7,.,TRBV6-5,.,CASSLRVGEQYF,TGTGCCAGCAGTCTCAGGGTTGGTGAGCAGTACTTC
TRBJ1-1,.,TRBV12-3/TRBV12-4,.,CASRFQGRTEAFF,TGTGCCAGCAGGTTCCAGGGCAGAACTGAAGCTTTCTTT
TRBJ1-1,.,TRBV20-1,.,CSAGRNTEAFF,TGCAGTGCTGGGAGGAACACTGAAGCTTTCTTT
TRBJ1-1,.,TRBV18,.,CASSRSALSRGQRRDNTEAFF,TGTGCCAGCTCACGGAGCGCCCTATCCCGGGGCCAGAGAAGGGACAACACTGAAGCTTTCTTT
TRBJ2-7,TRBD1,TRBV11-1,.,CASSLVRGQVGEQYF,TGTGCCAGCAGCTTAGTTCGGGGACAGGTCGGAGAGCAGTACTTC
TRBJ2-6,.,TRBV15,.,CATSRDGETGANVLTF,TGTGCCACCAGCAGAGATGGGGAAACTGGGGCCAACGTCCTGACTTTC
TRBJ2-1,TRBD2,TRBV18,.,CASSPSGTSVSNEQFF,TGTGCCAGCTCACCTTCCGGGACTAGCGTTAGCAATGAGCAGTTCTTC
TRBJ2-2,.,TRBV27,.,CASSPTRGRNTGELFF,TGTGCCAGCAGTCCCACACGGGGGCGGAACACCGGGGAGCTGTTTTTT
TRBJ2-5,.,TRBV5-1,once,CASSLWGSAETQYF,TGCGCCAGCAGCTTGTGGGGTTCAGCGGAGACCCAGTACTTC
TRBJ2-2,TRBD1,TRBV28,.,CASSSSGTGTGELFF,TGTGCCAGCAGTTCATCCGGGACAGGGACCGGGGAGCTGTTTTTT
TRBJ1-2,.,TRBV2,.,CASSGPGRGIGGYTF,TGTGCCAGCAGCGGTCCGGGCCGGGGAATTGGTGGCTACACCTTC
TRBJ2-3,TRBD1,TRBV7-2,.,CASSLGQGAVSQYF,TGTGCCAGCAGCTTGGGACAGGGGGCAGTTTCGCAGTATTTT
TRBJ1-6,TRBD1,TRBV7-9,.,CASSSRQGASPLHF,TGTGCCAGCAGCTCTCGTCAGGGGGCTTCACCCCTCCACTTT
TRBJ2-2,TRBD1,TRBV5-5,.,CASSSPGTGKAGELFF,TGTGCCAGCAGCTCCCCAGGGACAGGGAAGGCCGGGGAGCTGTTTTTT
TRBJ1-3,.,TRBV9,.,CASSEGGSSGNTIYF,TGTGCCAGCAGCGAAGGGGGGAGCTCTGGAAACACCATATATTTT
TRBJ1-3,.,TRBV19,.,CASSLGAMGDTIYF,TGTGCCAGTAGTCTGGGGGCAATGGGGGACACCATATATTTT
TRBJ2-1,TRBD1,TRBV6-6,.,CASSPSTGVGEQFF,TGTGCCAGCAGTCCATCAACAGGGGTTGGTGAGCAGTTCTTC
TRBJ2-7,TRBD1,TRBV6-5,.,CASRPTGSDEQYF,TGTGCCAGCAGACCGACAGGGTCGGACGAGCAGTACTTC
TRBJ1-5,.,TRBV6-5,.,CASLEVVGNQPQHF,TGTGCCAGTCTAGAGGTAGTAGGTAATCAGCCCCAGCATTTT
TRBJ2-5,.,TRBV7-2,.,CASSLQGYRETQYF,TGTGCCAGCAGCTTACAGGGTTATCGAGAGACCCAGTACTTC
TRBJ1-1,.,TRBV12-3/TRBV12-4,few,CASSLVGHEAFF,TGTGCCAGCAGTTTAGTGGGCCATGAAGCTTTCTTT
TRBJ2-7,TRBD1,TRBV4-2,.,CASSPRGRDTYEQYF,TGTGCCAGCAGCCCCAGGGGGCGAGATACATACGAGCAGTACTTC
TRBJ2-3,.,TRBV18,.,CASSDTDTQYF,TGTGCCAGCTCAGACACAGATACGCAGTATTTT